Below, 26 T cell receptor beta chains from the same sample are listed, as sequenced in a study of OX40 agonist ivuxolimab in advanced cancers. The assay was immunoSEQ multiplex PCR, and TCRdb's table has in-frame clones only and misses some. The table shows around 40,000 clones, with about 86% occurring only once. The sample was CD4+ or CD8+ T cells sorted from blood, taken in a trial of the OX40 agonist ivuxolimab. All receptors derive from an adult with an advanced solid tumor such as melanoma, head and neck, liver or kidney cancer.

The rearrangement joins TRBV11-2 to TRBJ1-1; D is possibly TRBD1 (5 bases). Deletions cut 3 bases from V and 5 bases from J, with 10 bases between. This CDR3 is built from 13 residues. Germline V lookup: CDR1 SGHAT, CDR2 FQNNGV. The CDR3 DNA is TGTGCCAGCAGCTTGGTGGGGCGGACTGAAGCTTTCTTT. Its translation is CASSLVGRTEAFF.

The rearrangement links TRBV14 to TRBJ2-1, with D perhaps matching TRBD2 (6 bases). The CDR3 runs 15 residues. Between the trimmed V and J ends, which lost 3 bases and 12 bases, there was a span of 21 bases. Germline values: CDR1 SGHDN, CDR2 FVKESK. CDR3 coding DNA: TGTGCCAGCAGCCACGAGGGGCGGACTACAATAGGGCAGTTCTTC. Translating gives CASSHEGRTTIGQFF.

The chain carries TRBV27 and TRBJ1-2; TRBD1 might be the D (5 bases). The CDR3 length is 11 residues. Germline CDR1 and CDR2: MNHEY and SMNVEV (reference sequence). Trimming stripped 5 bases from V and 7 bases from J, with 8 bases between. This CDR3 reads CASSPGSGYTF. As DNA, the CDR3 is TGTGCCAGCAGTCCAGGGAGTGGCTACACCTTC.

This chain connects TRBV27 to TRBJ2-7; unclear D gene. V was cut by 6 bases and J by 1 base, with 7 bases left in between. This CDR3 is built from 12 residues. The germline V gene encodes CDR1 MNHEY and CDR2 SMNVEV (reference sequence). In nucleotides, the CDR3 is TGTGCCAGCAGCGGCTATTCCTACGAGCAGTACTTC. This encodes CASSGYSYEQYF.

The chain carries TRBV28 and TRBJ2-5; tentatively, D is TRBD2 (6 bases). Trimming left V 2 bases short and J 4 bases short, with 11 bases between. Germline values: CDR1 MDHEN, CDR2 SYDVKM. The CDR3 is 14 amino acids. CDR3 nucleotide sequence: TGTGCCAGCAGTTTAGGAGTGGGAGGAGAGACCCAGTACTTC. Translated: CASSLGVGGETQYF.

This clone is termed medium-sized. The chain combines TRBV19 with TRBJ1-1; D gene ambiguous. The CDR3 has 14 residues. V was trimmed by 5 bases and J by 0 bases, leaving 10 bases between them. Looked up from germline, CDR1 is LNHDA and CDR2 is SQIVND (reference sequence). CDR3 DNA sequence: TGTGCCAGTAGTCCACAGATGGTGAACACTGAAGCTTTCTTT. Translated: CASSPQMVNTEAFF.

The V and J genes are TRBV5-1 and TRBJ2-7; TRBD2 aligns across 8 bases. V was clipped by 4 bases and J by 0 bases; unmatched bases: 9. The CDR3 loop spans 16 amino acids. CDR1 SGHRS and CDR2 YFSETQ come from the germline V gene. The CDR3 DNA is TGCGCCAGCAGCCCAAGACAGAGCGGGAGCTCCTACGAGCAGTACTTC. Encoded protein: CASSPRQSGSSYEQYF.

This clone showed up just once. CDR3 coding DNA: TGTGCCAGCAGCGTATGGGCGTCGGGACAAGAGACCCAGTACTTC. Translation gives CASSVWASGQETQYF. The chain recombines TRBV9 with TRBJ2-5, with D possibly matching TRBD2 (5 bases). This CDR3 has 15 amino acids. The germline V gene has CDR1 SGDLS and CDR2 YYNGEE. V lost 1 base and J lost 2, with 12 bases in between.

The rearrangement joins TRBV5-4 to TRBJ2-1, with no clear D. In germline, CDR1 is SGHNT, CDR2 YYREEE (reference sequence). V lost 6 bases to trimming and J lost 6 bases, with 19 bases between them. The CDR3 spans 15 residues. The CDR3 here is CASNYLGSLRNEQFF. The CDR3 DNA follows: TGTGCCAGCAACTACCTGGGCAGCTTGCGCAATGAGCAGTTCTTC.

CDR3 in DNA: TGCGCCAGCAGCCCCGGACAGGGGTTCACAGATACGCAGTATTTT. Encoded protein: CASSPGQGFTDTQYF. The chain couples TRBV4-3 to TRBJ2-3; TRBD1 aligns across 9 bases. This CDR3 comprises 15 residues. With 4 bases clipped from V and 2 bases from J, the junction kept 4 bases outside the gene matches. The germline V gene has CDR1 LGHNA and CDR2 YSLEER.

The rearrangement joins TRBV7-6 to TRBJ2-1; 9 positions agree with TRBD2. The CDR3 consists of 16 residues. The trim removed 5 bases at V and 7 bases at J, leaving 12 bases unmatched. The germline CDR1 and CDR2 sequences are SGHVS and FNYEAQ. The CDR3 DNA is TGTGCCAGCAGCCATCCCGTCGCGGGAGGGCCGAATGAGCAGTTCTTC. As protein: CASSHPVAGGPNEQFF.

CDR3 protein: CASRDSNQPQHF. In DNA form, the CDR3 reads TGTGCCAGCAGGGATAGCAATCAGCCCCAGCATTTT. The genes are TRBV2 and TRBJ1-5, with unresolved D. Germline CDR1 and CDR2: SNHLY and FYNNEI. The CDR3 is 12 amino acids. Deletions cut 6 bases from V and 0 bases from J, with 3 bases between.

The chain has TRBV6-5 and TRBJ1-1, with 10 bases lining up with TRBD1. Trimming at V came to 6 bases and at J to 5 bases, leaving 6 bases not matched to a gene. From germline, CDR1 is MNHEY and CDR2 SVGAGI. The CDR3 consists of 14 residues. The CDR3 coding sequence is TGTGCCAGCAGCACCGGACAGGGGGGGACTGAAGCTTTCTTT. Translated: CASSTGQGGTEAFF.

Only one count was recorded for this clone. V usage is TRBV7-9 and J usage is TRBJ2-7; D perhaps matches TRBD1 (7 bases). V lost 5 bases and J lost 3, with 11 bases in between. Germline assignment: CDR1 SEHNR and CDR2 FQNEAQ (reference sequence). This CDR3 has 13 amino acids. In nucleotides, the CDR3 is TGTGCCAGCAGCGCGGGACAGTTCTACGAGCAGTACTTC. Its protein product is CASSAGQFYEQYF.

This rearrangement joins TRBV6-1 to TRBJ1-1; D ambiguous. Trimming removed 8 bases from V and 1 base from J, with 14 bases in between. CDR3 length: 14 residues. Germline V lookup: CDR1 MNHNS, CDR2 SASEGT. In DNA, the CDR3 is TGTGCCAGCCCCAAGGGCAGCCAGAACACTGAAGCTTTCTTT. It codes for CASPKGSQNTEAFF.

This sequence joins TRBV27 and TRBJ1-1, with D tentatively TRBD1 (6 bases). Trimming removed 6 bases at V and 1 base at J, with 18 bases between. Germline lookup yields CDR1 MNHEY and CDR2 SMNVEV (reference sequence). This CDR3 comprises 16 residues. CDR3 residues: CASRPGVYGENTEAFF. The CDR3 DNA follows: TGTGCCAGCAGGCCAGGGGTTTACGGGGAGAACACTGAAGCTTTCTTT.

CDR3 in amino acids: CASSPRYVEETQYF. The CDR3 bases are TGTGCCAGCAGCCCCCGGTATGTGGAAGAGACCCAGTACTTC. This chain connects TRBV7-2 to TRBJ2-5, with unresolved D. Trimming took off 5 bases at V and 3 bases at J, with 13 bases between the two ends. Germline V gene lookup returns CDR1 SGHTA and CDR2 FQGNSA. The CDR3 loop spans 14 amino acids.

V gene TRBV28 combines with J gene TRBJ2-7; D may be TRBD1 or TRBD2 (5 bases each). Germline V CDR1 and CDR2: MDHEN, SYDVKM. V was clipped by 3 bases and J by 1 base, with 7 bases between them. The CDR3 covers 13 residues. In DNA, the CDR3 is TGTGCCAGCAGTTTGGGGGTATCCTACGAGCAGTACTTC. Translated: CASSLGVSYEQYF.

The genes are TRBV5-1 and TRBJ1-1; possibly TRBD1 for D (5 bases). V lost 4 bases and J lost 1, with 20 bases in between. CDR3 length equals 17 residues. CDR1 SGHRS and CDR2 YFSETQ come from the germline V gene. The CDR3 DNA sequence: TGCGCCAGCAGCCTAACAAGGTGGGACGGAGAGAACACTGAAGCTTTCTTT. Translating it yields CASSLTRWDGENTEAFF.

V gene TRBV7-9 combines with J gene TRBJ2-2, with 8 bases fitting TRBD2. V trimming: 6 bases; J trimming: 3 bases; junction bases outside the gene matches: 9. Germline V gene data show CDR1 as SEHNR and CDR2 as FQNEAQ (reference sequence). This CDR3 contains 16 residues. CDR3 residues: CASRQPGGLDTGELFF. Here the CDR3 DNA reads TGTGCCAGCAGGCAACCGGGGGGGCTTGACACCGGGGAGCTGTTTTTT. Looking up the rest from reference TRBV7-9 and TRBJ2-2 gives the full variable domain: DTGVSQNPRHKITKRGQNVTFRCDPISEHNRLYWYRQTLGQGPEFLTYFQNEAQLEKSRLLSDRFSAERPKGSFSTLEIQRTEQGDSAMYLCASRQPGGLDTGELFFGEGSRLTVL.

This clone appeared once. The V gene is TRBV6-5, the J gene TRBJ1-2; the D is unclear. Trimming removed 0 bases from V and 4 bases from J, with 12 bases in between. Germline V gives CDR1 MNHEY, CDR2 SVGAGI. This CDR3 spans 15 amino acids. The CDR3 is CASSYSSSGLYGYTF. The CDR3 coding sequence is TGTGCCAGCAGTTACTCGTCCAGCGGGCTCTATGGCTACACCTTC.

This chain uses TRBV4-1 with TRBJ2-7; possibly TRBD1 for D (5 bases). Germline-derived CDR1 and CDR2 are MGHRA and YSYEKL. V gave up 3 bases and J gave up 0 bases, with 12 bases separating them. The CDR3 has 15 residues. CDR3 DNA: TGCGCCAGCAGCCAGCTTCTAGGGGACTCCTACGAGCAGTACTTC. This encodes CASSQLLGDSYEQYF.

The rearrangement uses TRBV7-8 and TRBJ2-7, with D maybe TRBD1 (5 bases). This CDR3 comprises 13 residues. CDR1 and CDR2 (germline): SGHVS, FQNEAQ. V shed 5 bases and J shed 3 bases, with 11 bases lying between them. CDR3 sequence (DNA): TGTGCCAGCAGCACCGACAGTTTCTACGAGCAGTACTTC. Residues: CASSTDSFYEQYF.

This sequence joins TRBV7-9 and TRBJ2-5; the match to TRBD1 covers 9 bases. The germline gives CDR1 SEHNR, CDR2 FQNEAQ (reference sequence). V lost 2 bases, J lost 2 bases, and 3 bases stayed unmatched. The CDR3 runs to 15 residues. The CDR3 loop is CASSLRQGVQETQYF. CDR3 DNA sequence: TGTGCCAGCAGCTTACGACAGGGGGTTCAAGAGACCCAGTACTTC.

The CDR3, as DNA: TGTGCCAGCAGCTTAGGATTAGCGGGAGGGCCGATCCCTTTATACGAGCAGTACTTC. Translation: CASSLGLAGGPIPLYEQYF. This rearrangement joins TRBV7-6 to TRBJ2-7; 11 positions agree with TRBD2. V was clipped by 1 base and J by 4 bases; unmatched bases: 15. The CDR3 runs 19 residues. Germline CDR1 is SGHVS and CDR2 is FNYEAQ. Full variable domain (rest looked up from reference TRBV7-6 and TRBJ2-7): GAGVSQSPRYKVTKRGQDVALRCDPISGHVSLYWYRQALGQGPEFLTYFNYEAQQDKSGLPNDRFSAERPEGSISTLTIQRTEQRDSAMYRCASSLGLAGGPIPLYEQYFGPGTRLTVT.

The chain recombines TRBV6-1 with TRBJ2-1; maybe TRBD2 (5 bases). The CDR3 is 16 amino acids. V was pared by 2 bases and J by 0 bases, with 11 bases between. In germline, CDR1 is MNHNS, CDR2 SASEGT. CDR3 bases: TGTGCCAGCAGTGAATCGGCGGGCAGCTCCTACAATGAGCAGTTCTTC. It specifies CASSESAGSSYNEQFF.